This paragraph covers one T cell receptor (beta chain) sequence. Its matching antigen is unknown. This entry is derived from a study of cytomegalovirus exposure and HLA in healthy donors. For the study at large: Counted in an early data release were approximately 80 million unique TCRs from HLA-typed donors. Assignment to the Caucasian-associated ancestry cluster applied to around 80% of the approximately 420 genotyped donors. Notes on the study in general: Productive status was seen about 87% or about 30% of the time for most TCR beta V segments in an earlier analysis. A later analysis reportedly found fewer N-insertions in an Asian-associated ancestry cluster than the approximately 700-donor mean.

Germline CDR1 SGHNT, CDR2 YYREEE (reference sequence). Trimming shortened V by 5 bases and J by 1 base, and 16 bases separated the two germline ends. The CDR3 has 16 residues. It was with 60 Vbeta and 13 Jbeta primers that the PCR ran. Clones were read by immunoSEQ multiplex PCR, and TCRdb kept only the in-frame ones, dropping some. The ten most abundant clones cover approximately 1.6% of a sample with 75,000 to 95,000 clones. V gene TRBV5-4 combines with J gene TRBJ2-4; D is possibly TRBD1 (8 bases). Sequenced sample: PBMCs. The clonotype originates from a woman aged 55-75 years in good health and CMV-seronegative. The CDR3 region has the DNA TGTGCCAGCAGTCCGGACAGGGAGGGGGCCAAAAACATTCAGTACTTC. Translated: CASSPDREGAKNIQYF.